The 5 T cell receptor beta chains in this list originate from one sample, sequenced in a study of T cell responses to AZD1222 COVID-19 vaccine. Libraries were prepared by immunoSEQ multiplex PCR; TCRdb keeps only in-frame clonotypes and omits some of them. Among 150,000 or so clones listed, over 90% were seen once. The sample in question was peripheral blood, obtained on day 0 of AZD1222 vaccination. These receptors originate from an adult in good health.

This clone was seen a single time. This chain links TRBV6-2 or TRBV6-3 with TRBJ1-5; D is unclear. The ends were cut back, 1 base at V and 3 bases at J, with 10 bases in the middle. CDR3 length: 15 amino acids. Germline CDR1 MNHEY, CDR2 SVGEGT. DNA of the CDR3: TGTGCCAGCAGTTACTTAAAGGTACTCAATCAGCCCCAGCATTTT. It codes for CASSYLKVLNQPQHF.

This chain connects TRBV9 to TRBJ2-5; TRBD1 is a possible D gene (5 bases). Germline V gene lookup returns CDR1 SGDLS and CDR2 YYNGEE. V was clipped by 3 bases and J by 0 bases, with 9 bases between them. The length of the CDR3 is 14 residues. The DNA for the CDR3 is TGTGCCAGCAGCGCCGGACATAACCAAGAGACCCAGTACTTC. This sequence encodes CASSAGHNQETQYF.

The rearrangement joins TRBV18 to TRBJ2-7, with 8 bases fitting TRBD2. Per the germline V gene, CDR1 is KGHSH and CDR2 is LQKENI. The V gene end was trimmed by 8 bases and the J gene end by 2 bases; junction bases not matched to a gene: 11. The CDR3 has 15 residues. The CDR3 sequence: CASHPGGGTPYEQYF. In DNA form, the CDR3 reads TGTGCCAGCCACCCCGGGGGGGGAACTCCCTACGAGCAGTACTTC.

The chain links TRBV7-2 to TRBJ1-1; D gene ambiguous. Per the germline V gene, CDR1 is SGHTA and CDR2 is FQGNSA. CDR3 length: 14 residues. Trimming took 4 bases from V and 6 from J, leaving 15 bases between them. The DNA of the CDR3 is TGTGCCAGCAGCTCTCCCGGGAGGTACCCTGAAGCTTTCTTT. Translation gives CASSSPGRYPEAFF.

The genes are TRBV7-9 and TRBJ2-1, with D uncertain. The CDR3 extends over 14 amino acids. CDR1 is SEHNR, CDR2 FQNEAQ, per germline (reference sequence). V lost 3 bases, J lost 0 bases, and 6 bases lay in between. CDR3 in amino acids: CASSFPSSYNEQFF. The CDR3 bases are TGTGCCAGCAGCTTTCCGAGCTCCTACAATGAGCAGTTCTTC.